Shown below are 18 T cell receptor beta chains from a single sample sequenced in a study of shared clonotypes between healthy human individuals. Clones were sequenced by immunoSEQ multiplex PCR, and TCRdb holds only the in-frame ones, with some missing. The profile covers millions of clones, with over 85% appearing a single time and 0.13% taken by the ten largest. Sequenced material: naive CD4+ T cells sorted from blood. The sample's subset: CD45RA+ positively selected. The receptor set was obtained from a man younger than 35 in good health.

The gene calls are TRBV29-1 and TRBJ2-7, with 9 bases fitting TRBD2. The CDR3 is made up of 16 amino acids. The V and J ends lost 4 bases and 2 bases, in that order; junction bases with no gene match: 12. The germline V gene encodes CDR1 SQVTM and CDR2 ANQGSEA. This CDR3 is CSVAGKSSGTAYEQYF. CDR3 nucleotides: TGCAGCGTTGCCGGGAAATCTAGCGGGACGGCCTACGAGCAGTACTTC.

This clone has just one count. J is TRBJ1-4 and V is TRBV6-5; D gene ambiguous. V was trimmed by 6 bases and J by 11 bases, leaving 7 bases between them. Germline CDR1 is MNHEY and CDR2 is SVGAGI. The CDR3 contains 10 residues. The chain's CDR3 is CASSPEKLFF. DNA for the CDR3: TGTGCCAGCAGCCCAGAGAAACTGTTTTTT.

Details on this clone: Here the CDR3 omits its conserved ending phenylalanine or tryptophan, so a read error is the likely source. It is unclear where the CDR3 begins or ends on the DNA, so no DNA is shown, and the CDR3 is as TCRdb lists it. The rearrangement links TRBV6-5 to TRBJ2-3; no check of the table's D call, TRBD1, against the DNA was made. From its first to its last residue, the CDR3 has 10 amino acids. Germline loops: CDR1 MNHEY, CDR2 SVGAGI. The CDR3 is CASSKPNRVR.

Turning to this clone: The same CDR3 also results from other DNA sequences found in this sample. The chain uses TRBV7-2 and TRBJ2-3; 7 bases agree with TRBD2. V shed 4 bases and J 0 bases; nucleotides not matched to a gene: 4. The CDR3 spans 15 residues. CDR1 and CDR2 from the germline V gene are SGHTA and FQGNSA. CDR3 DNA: TGTGCCAGCAGCTCCAGCGGGACGAGCACAGATACGCAGTATTTT. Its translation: CASSSSGTSTDTQYF.

CDR3 sequence (DNA): TGTGCCAGCAGTCCCGGACTCTCTGGGGCCAACGTCCTGACTTTC. This translates into CASSPGLSGANVLTF. The rearrangement links TRBV5-6 to TRBJ2-6; D possibly corresponds to TRBD2 (5 bases). Trimming cost V 5 bases and J 0 bases, with 9 bases left between them. CDR3 length equals 15 residues. Germline V gene sequence: CDR1 SGHDT, CDR2 YYEEEE.

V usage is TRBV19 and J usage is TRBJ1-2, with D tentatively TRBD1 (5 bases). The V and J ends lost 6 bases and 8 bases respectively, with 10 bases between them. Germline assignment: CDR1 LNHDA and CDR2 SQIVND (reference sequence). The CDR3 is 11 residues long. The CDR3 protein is CASSRVGGYTF. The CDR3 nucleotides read TGTGCCAGTAGCAGGGTCGGCGGCTACACCTTC.

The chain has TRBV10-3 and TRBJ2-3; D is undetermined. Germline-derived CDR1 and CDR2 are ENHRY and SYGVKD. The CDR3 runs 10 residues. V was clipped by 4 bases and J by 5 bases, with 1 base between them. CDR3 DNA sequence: TGTGCCATCAGTGGAGATACGCAGTATTTT. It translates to CAISGDTQYF.

For the CDR3, the DNA is TGTGCCAGCAGCGCCGGTTTGGTAGCGGGGACAGAGACCCAGTACTTC. Its protein is CASSAGLVAGTETQYF. This chain connects TRBV9 to TRBJ2-5; 8 nucleotides align to TRBD2. From germline, CDR1 is SGDLS and CDR2 YYNGEE. CDR3 length equals 16 residues. V lost 3 bases and J lost 4; bases outside the gene matches: 11.

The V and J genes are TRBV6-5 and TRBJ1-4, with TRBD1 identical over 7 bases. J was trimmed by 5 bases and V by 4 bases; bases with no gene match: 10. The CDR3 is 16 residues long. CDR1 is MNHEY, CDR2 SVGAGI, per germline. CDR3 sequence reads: CASSLDRDTANEKLFF. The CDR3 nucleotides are TGTGCCAGCAGTTTAGACAGGGACACAGCAAATGAAAAACTGTTTTTT.

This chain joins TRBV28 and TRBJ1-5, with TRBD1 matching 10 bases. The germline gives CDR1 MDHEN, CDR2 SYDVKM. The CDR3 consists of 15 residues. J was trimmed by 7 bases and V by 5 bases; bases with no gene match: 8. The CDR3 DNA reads TGTGCCAGCAGTGAAACGGGACAGGGGCGGCAGCCCCAGCATTTT. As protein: CASSETGQGRQPQHF. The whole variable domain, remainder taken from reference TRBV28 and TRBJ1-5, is DVKVTQSSRYLVKRTGEKVFLECVQDMDHENMFWYRQDPGLGLRLIYFSYDVKMKEKGDIPEGYSVSREKKERFSLILESASTNQTSMYLCASSETGQGRQPQHFGDGTRLSIL.

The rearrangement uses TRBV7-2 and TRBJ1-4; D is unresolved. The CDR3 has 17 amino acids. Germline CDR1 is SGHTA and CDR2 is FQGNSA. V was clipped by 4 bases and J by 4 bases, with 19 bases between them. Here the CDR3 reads CASSSGIGREGNEKLFF. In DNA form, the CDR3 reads TGTGCCAGCAGCTCAGGAATAGGACGGGAGGGTAATGAAAAACTGTTTTTT. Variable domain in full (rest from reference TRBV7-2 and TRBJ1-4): GAGVSQSPSNKVTEKGKDVELRCDPISGHTALYWYRQSLGQGLEFLIYFQGNSAPDKSGLPSDRFSAERTGGSVSTLTIQRTQQEDSAVYLCASSSGIGREGNEKLFFGSGTQLSVL.

In nucleotides, the CDR3 is TGTGCCACCTGGGGGAGCAACATGAACACTGAAGCTTTCTTT. It encodes CATWGSNMNTEAFF. The V call is TRBV28, the J call TRBJ1-1, with a tentative D call TRBD1 (5 bases). The CDR3 has 14 amino acids. Germline V gene sequence: CDR1 MDHEN, CDR2 SYDVKM. The ends were cut back, 10 bases at V and 0 bases at J, with 15 bases in the middle.

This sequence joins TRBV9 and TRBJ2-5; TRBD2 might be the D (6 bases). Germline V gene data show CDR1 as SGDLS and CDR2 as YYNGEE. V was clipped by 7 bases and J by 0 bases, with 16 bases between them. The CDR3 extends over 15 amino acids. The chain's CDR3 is CASSLGGMNQETQYF. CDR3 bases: TGTGCCAGCTCCCTTGGGGGGATGAACCAAGAGACCCAGTACTTC.

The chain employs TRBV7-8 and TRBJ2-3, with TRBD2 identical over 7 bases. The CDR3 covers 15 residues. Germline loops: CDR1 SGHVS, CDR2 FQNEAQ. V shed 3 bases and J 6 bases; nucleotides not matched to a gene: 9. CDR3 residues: CASSLGGMTRDTQYF. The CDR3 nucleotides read TGTGCCAGCAGCTTGGGAGGGATGACACGGGATACGCAGTATTTT.

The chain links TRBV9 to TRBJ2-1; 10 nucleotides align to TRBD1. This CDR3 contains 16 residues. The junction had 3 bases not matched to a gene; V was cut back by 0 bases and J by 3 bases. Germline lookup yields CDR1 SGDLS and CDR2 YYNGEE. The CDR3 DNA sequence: TGTGCCAGCAGCGTAGTCAGGACAGGGGGCTACAATGAGCAGTTCTTC. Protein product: CASSVVRTGGYNEQFF.

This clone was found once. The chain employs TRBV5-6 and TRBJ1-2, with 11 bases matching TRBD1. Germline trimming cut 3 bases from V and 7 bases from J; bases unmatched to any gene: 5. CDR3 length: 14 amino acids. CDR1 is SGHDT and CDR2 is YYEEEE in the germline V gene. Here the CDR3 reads CASSSTGTGGGYTF. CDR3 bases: TGTGCCAGCAGCTCCACCGGGACAGGGGGTGGCTACACCTTC.

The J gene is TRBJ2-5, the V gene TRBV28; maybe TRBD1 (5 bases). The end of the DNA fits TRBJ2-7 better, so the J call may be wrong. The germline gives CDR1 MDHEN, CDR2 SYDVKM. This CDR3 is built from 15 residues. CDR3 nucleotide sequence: TGTGCCAGCAGTTATAACCTGAAGGGGCCCTACGAGCAGTACTTC. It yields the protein CASSYNLKGPYEQYF.

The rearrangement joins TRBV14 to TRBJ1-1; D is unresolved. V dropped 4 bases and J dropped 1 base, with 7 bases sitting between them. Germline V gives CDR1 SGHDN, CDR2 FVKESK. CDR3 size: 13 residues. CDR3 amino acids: CASSRAWNTEAFF. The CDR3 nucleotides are TGTGCCAGCAGCCGCGCCTGGAACACTGAAGCTTTCTTT.